This T cell receptor (beta chain) was captured by sequencing in a study of monozygotic twins with inflammatory bowel disease. Study-wide results and limits: Fewer clonotypes were shared with others by IBD patients than by healthy twins, especially with disease activity. The data offered no way to tell different T cell subtypes apart.

TCRdb reprocessed the 5' RACE reads and keeps a single row for each CDR3 protein, giving no DNA. The sample has about 43,000 distinct CDR3 sequences. A note on this clonotype: Antigen unknown.

CDR3 length: 17 residues. Germline values: CDR1 DFQATT, CDR2 SNEGSKA (reference sequence). This chain links TRBV20-1 with TRBJ1-5; TCRdb's D gene call, TRBD1, goes unchecked for lack of DNA. Sequencing was carried out using blood. This clonotype was sampled from a human donor with ulcerative colitis or Crohn's disease, or a healthy co-twin of an affected twin (not recorded which). The CDR3 region is CSARARYRGPSDQPQHF.